This T cell receptor (beta chain) was identified in a study of CD8 T cells in ankylosing spondylitis. This clonotype occurred a few times. Antigen unknown. General study results and limits: A TCR beta motif of about 8 highly homologous variants appeared characteristic of ankylosing spondylitis blood. Clones linked to disease were reported to show significant enrichment in matched ankylosing spondylitis synovial fluid. There were earlier reports of some motif variants in reactive arthritis synovial fluid and blood.

Germline V gives CDR1 SQVTM, CDR2 ANQGSEA. This CDR3 is built from 12 residues. The V and J ends lost 5 bases and 4 bases respectively, with 11 bases between them. Generation of TCR beta libraries employed quantitative 5'-RACE incorporating molecular barcodes. TCRdb called the 5' RACE reads again in MiXCR, with one record for every CDR3 protein. The sample carries roughly 200,000 distinct CDR3 sequences, 13% recorded once. This receptor was identified in a male donor with ankylosing spondylitis or in good health (not recorded which). The sequenced material came from blood, either unsorted or a sorted T cell fraction (not recorded which). The chain employs TRBV29-1 and TRBJ1-1; possibly TRBD1 for D (6 bases). In DNA form, the CDR3 reads TGCAGCGTTCTCAGGGGAGGCACTGAAGCTTTCTTT. Its protein is CSVLRGGTEAFF. Supplemented by reference TRBV29-1 and TRBJ1-1, the full variable domain reads SAVISQKPSRDICQRGTSLTIQCQVDSQVTMMFWYRQQPGQSLTLIATANQGSEATYESGFVIDKFPISRPNLTFSTLTVSNMSPEDSSIYLCSVLRGGTEAFFGQGTRLTVV.